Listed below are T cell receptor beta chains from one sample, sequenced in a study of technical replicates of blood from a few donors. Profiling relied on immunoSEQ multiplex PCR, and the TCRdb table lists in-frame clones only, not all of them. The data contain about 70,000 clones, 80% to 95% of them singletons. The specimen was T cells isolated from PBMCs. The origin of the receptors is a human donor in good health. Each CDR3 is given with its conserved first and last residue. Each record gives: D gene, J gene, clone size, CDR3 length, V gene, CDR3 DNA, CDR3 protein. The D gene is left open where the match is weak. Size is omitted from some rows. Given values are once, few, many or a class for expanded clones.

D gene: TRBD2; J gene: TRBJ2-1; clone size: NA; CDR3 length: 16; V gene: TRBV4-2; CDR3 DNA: TGTGCCAGCAGCCCCTTAGCGGGAGGGGCCTACAATGAGCAGTTCTTC; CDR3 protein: CASSPLAGGAYNEQFF
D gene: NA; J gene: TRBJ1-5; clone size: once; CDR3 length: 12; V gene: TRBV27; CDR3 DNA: TGTGCCAGCAGTTTCTTTAATCAGCCCCAGCATTTT; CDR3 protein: CASSFFNQPQHF
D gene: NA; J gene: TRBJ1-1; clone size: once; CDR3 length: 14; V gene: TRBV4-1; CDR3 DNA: TGCGCCAGCAGCCAACTCGGACAAGCAGCCGAAGCTTTCTTT; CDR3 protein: CASSQLGQAAEAFF
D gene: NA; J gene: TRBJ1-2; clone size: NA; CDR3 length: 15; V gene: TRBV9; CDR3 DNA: TGTGCCAGCAGCGTAGCCAGGGGCGATAACTATGGCTACACCTTC; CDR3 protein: CASSVARGDNYGYTF
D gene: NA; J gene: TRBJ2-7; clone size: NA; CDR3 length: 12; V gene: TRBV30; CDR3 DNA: TGTGCCTGGGGGGACTTTGTAGACGAGCAGTACTTC; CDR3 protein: CAWGDFVDEQYF
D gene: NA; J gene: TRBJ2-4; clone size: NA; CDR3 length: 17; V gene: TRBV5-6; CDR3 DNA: TGTGCCAGCAGCTTGGCGCCCGGGGATTTGGCCAAAAACATTCAGTACTTC; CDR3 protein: CASSLAPGDLAKNIQYF
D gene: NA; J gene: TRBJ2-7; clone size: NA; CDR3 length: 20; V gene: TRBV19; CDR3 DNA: TGTGCCAGTAGTATTCCTTGGCGGGTCGAAAGAAACCCCCTAAGAGACGAGCAGTACTTC; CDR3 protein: CASSIPWRVERNPLRDEQYF
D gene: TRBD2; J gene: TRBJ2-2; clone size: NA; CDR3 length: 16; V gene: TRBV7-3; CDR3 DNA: TGTGCCAGCAGCTGGGGACTAGCGGGAGGCACCGGGGAGCTGTTTTTT; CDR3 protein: CASSWGLAGGTGELFF
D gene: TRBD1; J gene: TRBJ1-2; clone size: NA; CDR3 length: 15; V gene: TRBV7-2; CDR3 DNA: TGTGCCAGCAGCCCAGGGGGCTCAGCTTCCTATGGCTACACCTTC; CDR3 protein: CASSPGGSASYGYTF
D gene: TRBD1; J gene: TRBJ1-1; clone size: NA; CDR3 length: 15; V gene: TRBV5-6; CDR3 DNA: TGTGCCAGCAGCTATGACAGGGAAGTGAACACTGAAGCTTTCTTT; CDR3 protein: CASSYDREVNTEAFF
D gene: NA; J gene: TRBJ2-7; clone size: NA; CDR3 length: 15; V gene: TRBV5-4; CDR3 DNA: TGTGCCAGCAGCCCAGACAGGTCCCACTCCTACGAGCAGTACTTC; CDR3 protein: CASSPDRSHSYEQYF
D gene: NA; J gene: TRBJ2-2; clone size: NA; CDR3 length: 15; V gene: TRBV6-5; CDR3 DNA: TGTGCCAGCAGTTACTGGCTCGGGGACACCGGGGAGCTGTTTTTT; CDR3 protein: CASSYWLGDTGELFF
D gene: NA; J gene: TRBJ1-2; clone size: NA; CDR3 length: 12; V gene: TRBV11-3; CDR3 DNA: TGTGCCAGCGGGGAAGGGGGCTATGGCTACACCTTC; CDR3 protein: CASGEGGYGYTF